The present TCR beta chain was sequenced within a study of T cells after yellow fever vaccination. Study results and limitations: Although most clonotypes did not, a small share appeared in both CD4 and CD8 compartments.

This clonotype has only a few counts. The target antigen is unknown. This CDR3 has 14 residues. In germline, CDR1 is DFQATT, CDR2 SNEGSKA (reference sequence). With 4 bases removed from V and 6 bases from J, the gap between germline ends came to 15 bases. A universal primer site and UMIs were added as TCR cDNA was made by 5'RACE template switching. TCRdb reprocessed the 5' RACE reads with MiXCR, giving one entry per CDR3 protein. Of some 160,000 distinct CDR3 sequences in the sample, less than 9% are singletons; the top ten hold approximately 2.5%. The chain carries TRBV20-1 and TRBJ2-2; D might be TRBD1 or TRBD2, each matching 5 bases. The receptor comes from a man between 18 and 29 years old who received the YFV17D yellow fever vaccine. Sequences were derived from CD4+ T cells sorted from PBMCs, sampled 5 to 6 days after the first yellow fever vaccination. Written as DNA, the CDR3 is TGCAGTGCTAAAGGGGCTGCCGGGGCCGGGGAGCTGTTTTTT. Protein: CSAKGAAGAGELFF.